The entry below gives a single TCR beta chain sequence along with its context. Enrollees, roughly 18 to 89 years old, lived in around 23 US areas. Participants reported their clinical history, and cohort assignment relied on those reports. Participants in the exposed group had met a COVID-19 case in the 2 weeks before joining the study. Authors' data handling: Amplified reference gene primers provided the basis for estimating nucleated cell counts. This table comes from immunoSEQ multiplex PCR, and its TCRdb copy is limited to in-frame clones, with some not included. The V and J calls and clone size come from that table; D and trimming were worked out from the DNA. The data show around 140,000 clones, about nine tenths seen once. The V end lost 0 bases, the J end lost 4 bases, and 7 bases lay between the germline ends. The germline CDR1 and CDR2 sequences are SGHRS and YFSETQ. The CDR3 extends over 13 amino acids.

The data derive from a study of blood T cell repertoires in COVID-19. This rearrangement joins TRBV5-1 to TRBJ1-2; unclear D gene. Source material: PBMCs or T cells enriched from blood (not recorded which). This clonotype was obtained from a woman between 35 and 50 years old who had been exposed to COVID-19. CDR3 DNA sequence: TGCGCCAGCAGCTTGGGACAATTCTATGGCTACACCTTC. The encoded protein is CASSLGQFYGYTF.